These 15 T cell receptor beta chains came from one sample sequenced in a study of early T cells in non-severe SARS-CoV-2 infection. TCRdb recomputed calls from the 5' RACE reads with MiXCR, one row per CDR3 protein. The data contain 20,000 to 30,000 distinct CDR3 sequences, 4.3% of them singletons. Sequenced input: whole blood. These receptor sequences come from an adult who was a healthcare worker with PCR-confirmed SARS-CoV-2 infection or an uninfected control (not recorded which).

This clonotype was recorded at least ten times. The CDR3 sequence: CSARVGLLGASTDTQYF. The CDR3 bases are TGCAGTGCTCGAGTGGGACTCCTCGGTGCTAGCACAGATACGCAGTATTTT. The chain carries TRBV20-1 and TRBJ2-3; D might be TRBD2 (6 bases). The CDR3 contains 17 residues. Germline V gene lookup returns CDR1 DFQATT and CDR2 SNEGSKA (reference sequence). Trimming took off 5 bases at V and 0 bases at J, with 21 bases between the two ends.

This clonotype was counted at least ten times. The J gene is TRBJ2-1, the V gene TRBV29-1; D unresolved. V lost 4 bases and J 8 bases, leaving 9 bases between the germline ends. Germline CDR1 is SQVTM and CDR2 is ANQGSEA. CDR3 length equals 11 residues. The CDR3 is CSVGDFHEQFF. The CDR3 DNA is TGCAGCGTTGGAGATTTCCATGAGCAGTTCTTC.

By proportion, this clonotype is medium-sized. The chain couples TRBV19 to TRBJ2-2, with D perhaps TRBD1 (6 bases). The CDR3 has 13 residues. V lost 8 bases and J lost 0, with 7 bases in between. Germline CDR1 is LNHDA and CDR2 is SQIVND (reference sequence). The CDR3 coding sequence is TGTGCCAGTGGACAGTCGAACACCGGGGAGCTGTTTTTT. As protein: CASGQSNTGELFF.

This clonotype was recorded many times. This rearrangement joins TRBV3-1 to TRBJ2-2; D gene unclear. V was cut by 6 bases and J by 0 bases, with 14 bases left in between. In germline, CDR1 is LGHDT, CDR2 YNNKEL (reference sequence). The CDR3 sequence is 16 residues long. CDR3 coding DNA: TGTGCCAGCAGACCCCCCGGAATTTCGAACACCGGGGAGCTGTTTTTT. It yields the protein CASRPPGISNTGELFF.

In its sample, this clonotype was seen many times. The chain uses TRBV10-3 and TRBJ2-1, with 8 bases identical to TRBD2. The V gene end was trimmed by 3 bases and the J gene end by 7 bases; junction bases not matched to a gene: 11. This CDR3 region has 16 residues. The germline gives CDR1 ENHRY, CDR2 SYGVKD. The CDR3, as DNA: TGTGCCATCAGTGACCTTCGGGCGGGAGGAGGGAATGAGCAGTTCTTC. Its translation: CAISDLRAGGGNEQFF.

This clonotype was observed many times. The V and J genes are TRBV6-6 and TRBJ2-7; D is unclear. The CDR3 contains 14 residues. Trimming removed 2 bases from V and 5 bases from J, with 13 bases in between. Germline CDR1 MNHNY, CDR2 SVGAGI (reference sequence). CDR3 coding DNA: TGTGCCAGCAGTTACCGCGACTCCTACGACGAGCAGTACTTC. Its translation: CASSYRDSYDEQYF.

This clonotype was seen ten or more times. J is TRBJ1-5 and V is TRBV30, with D tentatively TRBD1 (6 bases). The germline gives CDR1 GTSNPN, CDR2 SVGIG (reference sequence). With 3 bases removed from V and 4 bases from J, the gap between germline ends came to 25 bases. CDR3 length: 18 amino acids. The CDR3 DNA is TGTGCCTGGAGCCTAGTGGCGGGGGGCTCGCCAGGGAATCAGCCCCAGCATTTT. This codes for CAWSLVAGGSPGNQPQHF. The entire variable domain, with the rest obtained from reference TRBV30 and TRBJ1-5, is as follows: SQTIHQWPATLVQPVGSPLSLECTVEGTSNPNLYWYRQAAGRGLQLLFYSVGIGQISSEVPQNLSASRPQDRQFILSSKKLLLSDSGFYLCAWSLVAGGSPGNQPQHFGDGTRLSIL.

The V and J genes are TRBV6-1 and TRBJ1-1; D ambiguous. Trimming cost V 4 bases and J 1 base, with 7 bases left between them. CDR3 size: 13 residues. The germline V gene encodes CDR1 MNHNS and CDR2 SASEGT. The CDR3 region has the DNA TGTGCCAGCAGTGCAATTTCGAACACTGAAGCTTTCTTT. Its protein is CASSAISNTEAFF.

This clonotype rates as medium-sized. The chain employs TRBV20-1 and TRBJ1-1, with TRBD1 as a possible D gene (6 bases). The V end was cut by 0 bases, the J end by 5 bases, with 10 bases between. The CDR3 loop spans 13 amino acids. From germline, CDR1 is DFQATT and CDR2 SNEGSKA (reference sequence). Here the CDR3 DNA reads TGCAGTGCTAGAGACGGGGGCGTGACTGAAGCTTTCTTT. Its protein product is CSARDGGVTEAFF.

This clonotype has just a few counts. V and J are TRBV20-1 and TRBJ2-4; D call uncertain. The CDR3 loop spans 14 amino acids. Per the germline V gene, CDR1 is DFQATT and CDR2 is SNEGSKA (reference sequence). Trimming pared 8 bases from V and 2 bases from J, leaving 16 bases between. CDR3 DNA sequence: TGCAGTCCCAATTACCCAGGTCCCAAAAACATTCAGTACTTC. This sequence encodes CSPNYPGPKNIQYF.

This clonotype was counted ten times or more. The chain recombines TRBV7-2 with TRBJ1-4; a possible D gene is TRBD1 (6 bases). V was pared by 6 bases and J by 5 bases, with 13 bases between. This CDR3 is 14 amino acids long. Germline CDR1 is SGHTA and CDR2 is FQGNSA. The CDR3 loop is CASRAGRGNEKLFF. The DNA of the CDR3 is TGTGCCAGCAGAGCCGGCAGGGGAAATGAAAAACTGTTTTTT.

This clonotype was seen many times. Germline is not matched at one junction end, which may reflect a read error. The rearrangement uses TRBV7-7 and TRBJ1-5, with D possibly TRBD1 on 6 matching bases. The CDR3 length is 13 residues. Germline V lookup: CDR1 SSHAT, CDR2 FNYEAQ (reference sequence). The CDR3 region is CASSSDRTSPQHF. The CDR3 DNA sequence: TGTGCTAGCAGCTCGGACAGAACTTCGCCCCAGCATTTT.

The gene calls are TRBV7-8 and TRBJ2-7, with D maybe TRBD1 (7 bases). Germline V gene sequence: CDR1 SGHVS, CDR2 FQNEAQ. This CDR3 is 15 amino acids long. V shed 3 bases and J shed 3 bases, with 15 bases lying between them. The CDR3 nucleotides read TGTGCCAGCAGCTTCAACTCAGGGGGGAGCTACGAGCAGTACTTC. Translating it yields CASSFNSGGSYEQYF.

This clonotype showed up many times. The rearrangement joins TRBV14 to TRBJ1-6, with unresolved D. In germline, CDR1 is SGHDN, CDR2 FVKESK. V dropped 1 base and J dropped 10 bases, with 14 bases sitting between them. The CDR3 length is 15 residues. CDR3 sequence: CASSQGQSGGSPLHF. DNA of the CDR3: TGTGCCAGCAGCCAAGGGCAATCGGGAGGATCACCCCTCCACTTT.

At least ten counts were recorded for this clonotype. In DNA, the CDR3 is TGTGCCAGCAGTTTATCGGGACTAGCGGGAGACCCGGATCGGGAGCAGTACTTC. As protein: CASSLSGLAGDPDREQYF. The chain couples TRBV28 to TRBJ2-7, with 14 bases that match TRBD2. The CDR3 runs to 18 residues. V shed 1 base, J shed 7 bases, and the junction held 12 bases outside the gene matches. Looked up from germline, CDR1 is MDHEN and CDR2 is SYDVKM.